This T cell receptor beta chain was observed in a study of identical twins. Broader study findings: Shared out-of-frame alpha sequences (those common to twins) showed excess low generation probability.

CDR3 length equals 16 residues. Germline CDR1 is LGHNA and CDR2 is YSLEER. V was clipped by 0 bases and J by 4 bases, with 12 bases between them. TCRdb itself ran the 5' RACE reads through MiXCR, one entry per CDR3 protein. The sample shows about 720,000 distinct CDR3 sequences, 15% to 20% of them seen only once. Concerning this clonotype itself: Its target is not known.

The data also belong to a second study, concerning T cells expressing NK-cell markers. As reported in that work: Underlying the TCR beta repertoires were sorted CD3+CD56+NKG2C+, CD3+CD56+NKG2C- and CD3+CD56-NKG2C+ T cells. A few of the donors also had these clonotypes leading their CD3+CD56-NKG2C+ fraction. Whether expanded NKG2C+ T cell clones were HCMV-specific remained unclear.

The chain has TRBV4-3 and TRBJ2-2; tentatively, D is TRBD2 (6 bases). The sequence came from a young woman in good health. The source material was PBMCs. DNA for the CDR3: TGCGCCAGCAGCCAAGATTGGGGGGTGGCCACCGGGGAGCTGTTTTTT. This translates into CASSQDWGVATGELFF.